This passage covers 14 T cell receptor beta chains from one sample sequenced in a study of T-cell memory formation after mild COVID-19. TCRdb processed the 5' RACE reads anew with MiXCR; each CDR3 protein has one entry. The table shows fewer than 450,000 distinct CDR3 sequences, with 20% to 25% occurring only once. Sequenced input: PBMCs or a T cell subset sorted from them (not recorded which). These receptor sequences come from an adult woman who had mild COVID-19 (a few samples of this study predate the infection). Cell type and time point are not known.

This clonotype was observed a handful of times. CDR3 DNA sequence: TGTGCCAGCAGCGTGGGGGGAAGTGAAAAACTGTTTTTT. Its translation is CASSVGGSEKLFF. The chain couples TRBV9 to TRBJ1-4; a weak D match, TRBD1 (5 bases). Between the trimmed V and J ends, which lost 2 bases and 7 bases, there was a span of 9 bases. CDR1 and CDR2 (germline): SGDLS, YYNGEE. The CDR3 contains 13 residues. Variable domain in full (rest from reference TRBV9 and TRBJ1-4): DSGVTQTPKHLITATGQRVTLRCSPRSGDLSVYWYQQSLDQGLQFLIQYYNGEERAKGNILERFSAQQFPDLHSELNLSSLELGDSALYFCASSVGGSEKLFFGSGTQLSVL.

The rearrangement links TRBV24-1 to TRBJ2-4; a weak D match, TRBD1 (6 bases). Trimming took 4 bases from V and 7 from J, leaving 13 bases between them. The CDR3 is 14 residues long. Germline assignment: CDR1 KGHDR and CDR2 SFDVKD. CDR3 in DNA: TGTGCCACCAGTGACGCAGGGGATGGGAACATTCAGTACTTC. Amino acid sequence: CATSDAGDGNIQYF.

This clonotype came up a few times. The chain couples TRBV7-6 to TRBJ2-7, with 7 positions matching TRBD1. The germline V gene has CDR1 SGHVS and CDR2 FNYEAQ. The CDR3 spans 14 residues. Trimming cost V 5 bases and J 0 bases; bases outside gene matches: 4. The CDR3 protein is CASSRGGVSYEQYF. The CDR3 nucleotides read TGTGCCAGCAGCCGAGGGGGCGTCTCCTACGAGCAGTACTTC. The full variable domain, its missing parts supplied by reference TRBV7-6 and TRBJ2-7, is GAGVSQSPRYKVTKRGQDVALRCDPISGHVSLYWYRQALGQGPEFLTYFNYEAQQDKSGLPNDRFSAERPEGSISTLTIQRTEQRDSAMYRCASSRGGVSYEQYFGPGTRLTVT.

This chain joins TRBV10-2 and TRBJ1-5, with D possibly being TRBD1 (5 bases). V lost 0 bases to trimming and J lost 1 base, with 10 bases between them. The CDR3 length is 16 residues. Looked up from germline, CDR1 is WSHSY and CDR2 is SAAADI. The CDR3 nucleotides are TGCGCCAGCAGTGAGTCTCGGGGGAAGAGCAATCAGCCCCAGCATTTT. As protein: CASSESRGKSNQPQHF.

The sample holds a few counts of this clonotype. This chain links TRBV7-9 with TRBJ2-3, with TRBD1 as a possible D gene (6 bases). This CDR3 spans 19 amino acids. The V and J ends lost 1 base and 2 bases respectively, with 22 bases between them. Germline V CDR1 and CDR2: SEHNR, FQNEAQ (reference sequence). The CDR3 region has the DNA TGTGCCAGCAGCTTAGGGGCATATCGGGACAAGAAATACACAGATACGCAGTATTTT. This encodes CASSLGAYRDKKYTDTQYF.

This clonotype has only a few counts. CDR3 bases: TGTGCCAGCAGCCTACCGGGCAGGGGCTACGAGCAGTACTTC. Protein sequence: CASSLPGRGYEQYF. The V and J genes are TRBV7-9 and TRBJ2-7, with a tentative D call TRBD1 (6 bases). The CDR3 is 14 amino acids. Trimming stripped 5 bases from V and 3 bases from J, with 14 bases between. Germline loops: CDR1 SEHNR, CDR2 FQNEAQ (reference sequence).

This clonotype has just a few counts. The chain links TRBV6-1 to TRBJ1-5, with D possibly TRBD1 on 6 matching bases. The CDR3 sequence is 16 residues long. Germline V gene data show CDR1 as MNHNS and CDR2 as SASEGT. The V gene lost 5 bases and the J gene lost 0 bases, with 14 bases spanning the gap. CDR3 loop: CASSFRDTYSNQPQHF. The DNA for the CDR3 is TGTGCCAGCAGTTTCCGGGACACCTATAGCAATCAGCCCCAGCATTTT.

The J gene is TRBJ2-3, the V gene TRBV6-5; 11 bases match TRBD1. This CDR3 comprises 18 residues. The J segment lost 3 bases and the V segment lost 0 bases, leaving 8 bases of the junction unmatched. Germline loops: CDR1 MNHEY, CDR2 SVGAGI. The CDR3 region has the DNA TGTGCCAGCAGTTACTCGACCCCGGGACAGGGGGTAACAGATACGCAGTATTTT. It specifies CASSYSTPGQGVTDTQYF.

The V and J genes are TRBV7-9 and TRBJ2-7, with D perhaps matching TRBD2 (6 bases). Germline loops: CDR1 SEHNR, CDR2 FQNEAQ (reference sequence). The CDR3 loop spans 15 amino acids. V dropped 4 bases and J dropped 4 bases, with 17 bases sitting between them. CDR3 nucleotide sequence: TGTGCCAGCAGCTCCGGCAGGGCGCGGGGTTACGAGCAGTACTTC. Its translation is CASSSGRARGYEQYF.

CDR3 region: CASSSGGDLGNEQFF. CDR3 DNA: TGCGCCAGCAGCTCCGGAGGGGATCTGGGCAATGAGCAGTTCTTC. This chain joins TRBV5-1 and TRBJ2-1; the D gene is possibly TRBD2 (6 bases). The CDR3 consists of 15 residues. Per the germline V gene, CDR1 is SGHRS and CDR2 is YFSETQ. V lost 3 bases and J 6 bases, leaving 16 bases between the germline ends.

The chain is built from TRBV7-9 and TRBJ1-1; D unclear. The V gene's germline CDR1 is SEHNR and CDR2 FQNEAQ (reference sequence). V was trimmed by 5 bases and J by 3 bases, leaving 16 bases between them. CDR3 length equals 15 residues. The CDR3 DNA sequence: TGTGCCAGCAGCCCTCCCGCAGGACCTTACACTGAAGCTTTCTTT. Protein product: CASSPPAGPYTEAFF.

This clonotype was seen a handful of times. The chain joins TRBV29-1 to TRBJ1-1, with 8 nucleotides matching TRBD1. The ends lost 8 bases at V and 2 bases at J; junction bases unmatched: 7. Germline V gene data show CDR1 as SQVTM and CDR2 as ANQGSEA. This CDR3 has 13 residues. The CDR3, as DNA: TGCAGCACAAGGGGACAGGCTAACACTGAAGCTTTCTTT. Protein product: CSTRGQANTEAFF.

This clonotype was recorded a few times. The V and J genes are TRBV7-3 and TRBJ2-2, with 8 nucleotides matching TRBD2. J gave up 1 base and V 4 bases, and 5 bases lay outside the gene matches. Germline-derived CDR1 and CDR2 are SGHTA and FQGTGA. This CDR3 comprises 16 residues. CDR3 sequence reads: CASSSLAGLNTGELFF. The CDR3 bases are TGTGCCAGCAGCTCCTTAGCGGGGCTGAACACCGGGGAGCTGTTTTTT.

This clonotype turned up a few times. The chain has TRBV9 and TRBJ2-7, with D tentatively TRBD1 or TRBD2 (5 bases each). The CDR3 has 13 amino acids. Germline V gives CDR1 SGDLS, CDR2 YYNGEE. With 1 base removed from V and 6 bases from J, the gap between germline ends came to 11 bases. The CDR3 protein is CASSVTGGGEQYF. CDR3 in DNA: TGTGCCAGCAGCGTAACAGGAGGCGGCGAGCAGTACTTC. The variable domain in full, with the rest retrieved from reference TRBV9 and TRBJ2-7, is DSGVTQTPKHLITATGQRVTLRCSPRSGDLSVYWYQQSLDQGLQFLIQYYNGEERAKGNILERFSAQQFPDLHSELNLSSLELGDSALYFCASSVTGGGEQYFGPGTRLTVT.